The 28 T cell receptor beta chains below were found in one sample sequenced in a study of shared clonotypes between healthy human individuals. Repertoires were generated with immunoSEQ multiplex PCR, while TCRdb's copy carries only in-frame clones and drops some. Among fewer than 3 million clones listed, around 93% were seen once. Sequencing input: naive CD4+ T cells from PBMCs. Subset denoted: CD45RA+ positively selected. All receptors derive from a man in his late teens or twenties in good health. Some clones in this sample may be carry-over from other donors' samples.

The chain's CDR3 is CASSLSGDESYTF. CDR3 coding DNA: TGTGCCAGCAGTTTATCAGGGGACGAAAGCTACACCTTC. The V and J genes are TRBV27 and TRBJ1-2; D perhaps matches TRBD1 (5 bases). Germline-derived CDR1 and CDR2 are MNHEY and SMNVEV (reference sequence). Trimming took off 0 bases at V and 9 bases at J, with 11 bases between the two ends. The CDR3 consists of 13 residues.

This clone was counted a single time. The rearrangement joins TRBV6-1 to TRBJ2-4, with D unresolved. V lost 0 bases and J lost 8, with 8 bases in between. CDR1 is MNHNS and CDR2 is SASEGT in the germline V gene. This CDR3 comprises 13 residues. DNA of the CDR3: TGTGCCAGCAGTGAAGCGCGGCAGCACATTCAGTACTTC. This encodes CASSEARQHIQYF.

The chain joins TRBV4-1 to TRBJ2-4, with 11 nucleotides matching TRBD2. V dropped 1 base and J dropped 3; count of bases not matched to a gene: 5. CDR3 length: 17 residues. The germline gives CDR1 MGHRA, CDR2 YSYEKL. The chain's CDR3 is CASSQVATSGVKNIQYF. CDR3 coding DNA: TGCGCCAGCAGCCAAGTCGCGACTAGCGGGGTCAAAAACATTCAGTACTTC.

The V gene is TRBV19, the J gene TRBJ1-1; D is unclear. Looked up from germline, CDR1 is LNHDA and CDR2 is SQIVND (reference sequence). Trimming removed 6 bases from V and 3 bases from J, with 11 bases in between. The CDR3 covers 13 residues. The CDR3 DNA follows: TGTGCCAGTAGGAGTCATTGGGACACTGAAGCTTTCTTT. The encoded protein is CASRSHWDTEAFF. The full variable domain, in which reference TRBV19 and TRBJ1-1 provide the parts outside the CDR3, is DGGITQSPKYLFRKEGQNVTLSCEQNLNHDAMYWYRQDPGQGLRLIYYSQIVNDFQKGDIAEGYSVSREKKESFPLTVTSAQKNPTAFYLCASRSHWDTEAFFGQGTRLTVV.

This chain uses TRBV6-5 with TRBJ2-7; 8 bases align to TRBD1. The CDR3 consists of 15 residues. Germline trimming cut 7 bases from V and 5 bases from J; bases unmatched to any gene: 13. Germline CDR1 reads MNHEY; CDR2 reads SVGAGI. CDR3 coding DNA: TGTGCCAGCACCTCGCTAGAGCGGACAGGGAACGAGCAGTACTTC. This encodes CASTSLERTGNEQYF.

This chain connects TRBV15 to TRBJ2-1; D is possibly TRBD1 or TRBD2 (5 bases each). There are 14 residues in the CDR3. V was cut by 6 bases and J by 0 bases, with 9 bases left in between. Germline lookup yields CDR1 LNHNV and CDR2 YYDKDF (reference sequence). Written as DNA, the CDR3 is TGTGCCACCAGAGGGGCGGGCTCCTACAATGAGCAGTTCTTC. This sequence encodes CATRGAGSYNEQFF.

CDR3 sequence reads: CASSVGGTVTYGYTF. The CDR3, as DNA: TGTGCCAGCAGCGTAGGAGGAACGGTCACCTATGGCTACACCTTC. This chain uses TRBV9 with TRBJ1-2; D unresolved. The germline gives CDR1 SGDLS, CDR2 YYNGEE. This CDR3 has 15 amino acids. V dropped 0 bases and J dropped 4 bases, with 13 bases sitting between them. The entire variable domain, with the rest obtained from reference TRBV9 and TRBJ1-2, is as follows: DSGVTQTPKHLITATGQRVTLRCSPRSGDLSVYWYQQSLDQGLQFLIQYYNGEERAKGNILERFSAQQFPDLHSELNLSSLELGDSALYFCASSVGGTVTYGYTFGSGTRLTVV.

J is TRBJ1-4 and V is TRBV6-6; D is perhaps TRBD1 (5 bases). The CDR3 runs to 16 residues. Germline V gives CDR1 MNHNY, CDR2 SVGAGI (reference sequence). V lost 6 bases and J 4 bases, leaving 18 bases between the germline ends. Here the CDR3 DNA reads TGTGCCAGCAGCCACCCTAGGGCAGGGCTTAATGAAAAACTGTTTTTT. The encoded protein is CASSHPRAGLNEKLFF.

This chain uses TRBV6-6 with TRBJ2-3, with a possible D match to TRBD2 (5 bases). V was cut by 5 bases and J by 11 bases, with 17 bases left in between. Germline V gives CDR1 MNHNY, CDR2 SVGAGI (reference sequence). The CDR3 consists of 13 residues. The CDR3 loop is CASSLGMGSLQYF. The CDR3 DNA follows: TGTGCCAGCAGTCTTGGTATGGGGAGTCTGCAGTATTTT.

The chain combines TRBV5-6 with TRBJ2-1; 9 bases are a match to TRBD1. The V gene's germline CDR1 is SGHDT and CDR2 YYEEEE. The CDR3 runs 16 residues. J gave up 7 bases and V 4 bases, and 12 bases lay outside the gene matches. This chain's CDR3 is CASSLTGGTGRNEQFF. The CDR3 DNA sequence: TGTGCCAGCAGCCTCACCGGGGGGACAGGGAGAAATGAGCAGTTCTTC.

The chain couples TRBV5-4 to TRBJ1-2; D not resolved. The ends were cut back, 4 bases at V and 5 bases at J, with 18 bases in the middle. Germline V gene sequence: CDR1 SGHNT, CDR2 YYREEE (reference sequence). CDR3 length equals 15 residues. The CDR3 bases are TGTGCCAGCAGCGGCGCCTTTGGGGTGGGATATGGCTACACCTTC. Its translation is CASSGAFGVGYGYTF. Together with reference TRBV5-4 and TRBJ1-2, the CDR3 gives the full variable domain: ETGVTQSPTHLIKTRGQQVTLRCSSQSGHNTVSWYQQALGQGPQFIFQYYREEENGRGNFPPRFSGLQFPNYSSELNVNALELDDSALYLCASSGAFGVGYGYTFGSGTRLTVV.

The rearrangement links TRBV11-2 to TRBJ2-1, with D perhaps matching TRBD1 (6 bases). The V end lost 7 bases, the J end lost 7 bases, and 29 bases lay between the germline ends. The CDR3 length is 18 residues. The germline V gene encodes CDR1 SGHAT and CDR2 FQNNGV. The CDR3 is CASTVSLWGLDGSNEQFF. The CDR3 DNA is TGTGCCAGCACCGTTTCTCTTTGGGGGCTTGACGGCTCAAATGAGCAGTTCTTC.

This clone has only a few counts. The V gene is TRBV19, the J gene TRBJ1-3; unclear D gene. CDR1 and CDR2 from the germline V gene are LNHDA and SQIVND (reference sequence). The CDR3 has 14 residues. V lost 7 bases, J lost 0 bases, and 10 bases lay in between. The CDR3 region is CASKEESSGNTIYF. CDR3 bases: TGTGCCAGTAAGGAGGAGAGCTCTGGAAACACCATATATTTT.

The chain uses TRBV2 and TRBJ1-2; TRBD1 matches 8 bases. V shed 5 bases, J shed 5 bases, and the junction held 7 bases outside the gene matches. Germline V gives CDR1 SNHLY, CDR2 FYNNEI. The CDR3 is made up of 14 amino acids. CDR3 residues: CASSLTGVGYGYTF. The CDR3 nucleotides read TGTGCCAGCAGTTTGACAGGGGTGGGATATGGCTACACCTTC.

This chain links TRBV9 with TRBJ1-4, with a weak D call TRBD1 (5 bases). Trimming removed 3 bases from V and 4 bases from J, with 16 bases in between. The CDR3 extends over 16 amino acids. Germline V gives CDR1 SGDLS, CDR2 YYNGEE. The CDR3 loop is CASSEGGAARNEKLFF. The CDR3 DNA reads TGTGCCAGCAGCGAGGGAGGGGCAGCTCGTAATGAAAAACTGTTTTTT.

The chain carries TRBV9 and TRBJ2-1; the D is unclear. From germline, CDR1 is SGDLS and CDR2 YYNGEE. CDR3 length equals 12 residues. V dropped 4 bases and J dropped 1 base, with 3 bases sitting between them. CDR3 in amino acids: CASSQSYNEQFF. The DNA of the CDR3 is TGTGCCAGCAGCCAGTCCTACAATGAGCAGTTCTTC.

Points on this clone: The same CDR3 arises from other DNA sequences in this sample as well. The chain has TRBV6-5 and TRBJ2-6, with D possibly TRBD2 on 5 matching bases. The CDR3 loop spans 15 amino acids. Germline lookup yields CDR1 MNHEY and CDR2 SVGAGI. Deletions cut 2 bases from V and 1 base from J, with 6 bases between. The CDR3 here is CASSYEGSGANVLTF. The DNA of the CDR3 is TGTGCCAGCAGTTACGAGGGTTCTGGGGCCAACGTCCTGACTTTC.

As for this clone: The same CDR3 can be traced to other DNA sequences in this sample. V usage is TRBV5-1 and J usage is TRBJ2-3; 11 bases agree with TRBD2. The CDR3 consists of 15 residues. Germline V gene sequence: CDR1 SGHRS, CDR2 YFSETQ. V shed 2 bases and J 5 bases; nucleotides not matched to a gene: 4. CDR3 amino acids: CASSLGTSGGDTQYF. The DNA of the CDR3 is TGCGCCAGCAGCTTAGGGACTAGCGGAGGAGATACGCAGTATTTT.

The rearrangement uses TRBV6-6 and TRBJ2-7; tentative D call: TRBD2 (5 bases). The CDR3 is 15 amino acids. CDR1 MNHNY and CDR2 SVGAGI come from the germline V gene (reference sequence). Trimming cost V 2 bases and J 0 bases, with 11 bases left between them. The CDR3 loop is CASSYRLRDSYEQYF. The CDR3 DNA is TGTGCCAGCAGTTACCGGCTGAGGGACTCCTACGAGCAGTACTTC.

The genes are TRBV7-8 and TRBJ2-7, with a possible D match to TRBD2 (6 bases). Looked up from germline, CDR1 is SGHVS and CDR2 is FQNEAQ. Deletions cut 6 bases from V and 3 bases from J, with 6 bases between. CDR3 length: 11 residues. CDR3 loop: CASRGGYEQYF. The CDR3 nucleotides read TGTGCCAGCAGGGGAGGCTACGAGCAGTACTTC.

The gene calls are TRBV14 and TRBJ1-1; 9 nucleotides match TRBD1. CDR1 and CDR2 from the germline V gene are SGHDN and FVKESK. The CDR3 extends over 14 amino acids. With V trimmed by 4 bases and J by 4 bases, 4 bases remained unmatched. In nucleotides, the CDR3 is TGTGCCAGCAGCCTCGGACAGGGGAGCACTGAAGCTTTCTTT. Its protein is CASSLGQGSTEAFF.

V and J are TRBV4-1 and TRBJ1-5; the D is unclear. CDR1 and CDR2 (germline): MGHRA, YSYEKL. V shed 5 bases and J shed 3 bases, with 11 bases lying between them. The CDR3 has 14 amino acids. DNA for the CDR3: TGCGCCAGCAGCGCAGGTGCCAACAATCAGCCCCAGCATTTT. Its protein is CASSAGANNQPQHF.

This chain connects TRBV6-5 to TRBJ2-2; TRBD1 is a possible D gene (5 bases). The CDR3 is 14 amino acids. The V and J ends lost 4 bases and 4 bases respectively, with 10 bases between them. The germline CDR1 and CDR2 sequences are MNHEY and SVGAGI. The CDR3: CASSSAGITGELFF. The CDR3 bases are TGTGCCAGCAGTTCCGCAGGGATCACCGGGGAGCTGTTTTTT.

The chain employs TRBV10-3 and TRBJ1-1; tentative D call: TRBD1 (5 bases). Germline CDR1 reads ENHRY; CDR2 reads SYGVKD. The CDR3 is 15 residues long. V was clipped by 3 bases and J by 0 bases, with 11 bases between them. The CDR3 DNA sequence: TGTGCCATCAGTGAATGGGGCAGTATGAACACTGAAGCTTTCTTT. Its protein product is CAISEWGSMNTEAFF.

This sequence joins TRBV28 and TRBJ1-2; D may be TRBD1 (6 bases). In germline, CDR1 is MDHEN, CDR2 SYDVKM. This CDR3 has 14 residues. The V gene lost 7 bases and the J gene lost 6 bases, with 18 bases spanning the gap. This CDR3 reads CASTGSGTIHGYTF. In DNA form, the CDR3 reads TGTGCCAGCACAGGGTCCGGGACAATCCATGGCTACACCTTC.

As regards this clone: Additional DNA sequences in this sample encode the identical CDR3. The gene calls are TRBV5-1 and TRBJ1-1, with no clear D. This CDR3 comprises 14 residues. Per germline, CDR1 SGHRS and CDR2 YFSETQ. Trimming removed 0 bases at V and 1 base at J, with 7 bases between. CDR3 DNA sequence: TGCGCCAGCAGCTTGGCGGGGTCGAACACTGAAGCTTTCTTT. Translating gives CASSLAGSNTEAFF.

The gene calls are TRBV28 and TRBJ2-6; TRBD1 agrees at 9 bases. V lost 4 bases, J lost 13 bases, and 14 bases stayed unmatched. Germline CDR1 reads MDHEN; CDR2 reads SYDVKM. The length of the CDR3 is 16 residues. The CDR3 coding sequence is TGTGCCAGCAGTTCCCTGCGGGACAGGGTCCCCTCTGTCCTGACTTTC. This sequence encodes CASSSLRDRVPSVLTF.

The V and J genes are TRBV2 and TRBJ1-5; D not resolved. This CDR3 is built from 14 residues. Germline V gene sequence: CDR1 SNHLY, CDR2 FYNNEI. V lost 7 bases and J 5 bases, leaving 15 bases between the germline ends. The CDR3 nucleotides are TGTGCCAGCACGCAATCGGGCTGGGATCAGCCCCAGCATTTT. Translating gives CASTQSGWDQPQHF.